This T cell receptor (beta chain) was retrieved from a study of T-cell memory formation after mild COVID-19. Findings of the study overall: From day 15 to 85, contracting clones were balanced between CD4 and CD8, whereas later expanders leaned toward CD4+.

In its sample, this clonotype was seen a few times. The target antigen is unknown. Employing constant-segment primers, 5'RACE generated TCR alpha and TCR beta cDNA libraries bearing sample barcodes and UMIs. TCRdb re-derived calls from the 5' RACE reads in MiXCR, one entry per CDR3 protein. The table records about 290,000 distinct CDR3 sequences, 15% of them present only once. There are 16 residues in the CDR3. The ends lost 6 bases at V and 1 base at J; junction bases unmatched: 12. CDR1 is SQVTM, CDR2 ANQGSEA, per germline. The receptor was derived from a young man who had mild COVID-19 (a few samples of this study predate the infection). Cell type and time point are not known. V is TRBV29-1 and J is TRBJ2-5; 9 nucleotides match TRBD1. The sequencing sample was made of PBMCs or a T cell subset sorted from them (not recorded which). Here the CDR3 DNA reads TGCAGCGTAGACAGGGGGAAACCCTCTGCCCAAGAGACCCAGTACTTC. Its protein is CSVDRGKPSAQETQYF.